The 14 T cell receptor beta chains reported below all come from one sample, sequenced in a study of blood T cell repertoires in COVID-19. Clones were read by immunoSEQ multiplex PCR, and TCRdb kept only the in-frame ones, dropping some. The top ten clones hold 8% to 10% of a sample with more than 130,000 clones, approximately 80% of them seen once. The sample taken for sequencing was peripheral blood. These receptors were collected from a woman of 80 years or more in a cohort sampled during active or convalescent COVID-19.

This chain joins TRBV19 and TRBJ2-1; maybe TRBD2 (5 bases). Per the germline V gene, CDR1 is LNHDA and CDR2 is SQIVND (reference sequence). Trimming took off 5 bases at V and 5 bases at J, with 13 bases between the two ends. This CDR3 spans 14 amino acids. CDR3 sequence (DNA): TGTGCCAGTAGTGGGAGTGACATCCACAATGAGCAGTTCTTC. Encoded protein: CASSGSDIHNEQFF.

The V and J genes are TRBV7-2 and TRBJ1-2; no definite D call. Trimming pared 4 bases from V and 4 bases from J, leaving 16 bases between. The CDR3 is made up of 15 amino acids. The germline V gene has CDR1 SGHTA and CDR2 FQGNSA. CDR3 coding DNA: TGTGCCAGCAGCTCCGCCCCTACAGTTATCTATGGCTACACCTTC. Translating it yields CASSSAPTVIYGYTF.

The chain links TRBV28 to TRBJ1-3; D uncertain. The V and J ends lost 1 base and 1 base respectively, with 8 bases between them. Germline V lookup: CDR1 MDHEN, CDR2 SYDVKM. This CDR3 comprises 15 residues. CDR3 in DNA: TGTGCCAGCAGTTTATTTAGGAGGTCTGGAAACACCATATATTTT. It is translated as CASSLFRRSGNTIYF.

This clone was recorded once. The chain couples TRBV6-1 to TRBJ1-6; D is undetermined. Per germline, CDR1 MNHNS and CDR2 SASEGT. V lost 0 bases, J lost 6 bases, and 9 bases lay in between. This CDR3 is built from 15 residues. The DNA for the CDR3 is TGTGCCAGCAGTGAAGCGCAGGCAGCTAATTCACCCCTCCACTTT. Its translation is CASSEAQAANSPLHF.

This chain links TRBV15 with TRBJ1-2, with 10 bases matching TRBD1. This CDR3 has 16 residues. Germline-derived CDR1 and CDR2 are LNHNV and YYDKDF (reference sequence). Trimming took 0 bases from V and 5 from J; bases not matched to a gene: 6. The CDR3 region has the DNA TGTGCCACCAGCAGAGATCGACAGGGGGCAACTTATGGCTACACCTTC. Its protein product is CATSRDRQGATYGYTF. The variable domain in full, completed from reference TRBV15 and TRBJ1-2, reads DAMVIQNPRYQVTQFGKPVTLSCSQTLNHNVMYWYQQKSSQAPKLLFHYYDKDFNNEADTPDNFQSRRPNTSFCFLDIRSPGLGDTAMYLCATSRDRQGATYGYTFGSGTRLTVV.

This clone was seen a handful of times. The J gene is TRBJ1-2, the V gene TRBV4-1, with a weak D call TRBD1 (6 bases). V lost 6 bases, J lost 2 bases, and 13 bases lay in between. This CDR3 has 14 amino acids. Germline V lookup: CDR1 MGHRA, CDR2 YSYEKL. CDR3 nucleotides: TGCGCCAGCAGACCCGAGGGGGGGAACTATGGCTACACCTTC. Translation gives CASRPEGGNYGYTF.

This sequence joins TRBV30 and TRBJ1-2; TRBD1 aligns across 8 bases. Germline values: CDR1 GTSNPN, CDR2 SVGIG (reference sequence). The CDR3 runs 14 residues. With 3 bases clipped from V and 7 bases from J, the junction kept 10 bases outside the gene matches. CDR3 nucleotides: TGTGCCTGGAGCAAACAGGGGGTTGATCTTGGCTACACCTTC. It translates to CAWSKQGVDLGYTF.

The rearrangement joins TRBV3-1 (or the pseudogene TRBV3-2) to TRBJ2-1, with no clear D. Germline CDR1 and CDR2: LGHDT and YNNKEL (reference sequence). This CDR3 has 13 amino acids. V lost 4 bases to trimming and J lost 5 bases, with 9 bases between them. CDR3 sequence: CASSRSLNNEQFF. DNA for the CDR3: TGTGCCAGCAGCCGTAGCCTAAACAATGAGCAGTTCTTC.

This sequence joins TRBV5-5 and TRBJ1-2; no reliable D call. The germline CDR1 and CDR2 sequences are SGHKS and YYEKEE (reference sequence). Trimming took off 0 bases at V and 1 base at J, with 7 bases between the two ends. The CDR3 spans 14 residues. CDR3 sequence: CASSLVPGNYGYTF. CDR3 in DNA: TGTGCCAGCAGCTTGGTCCCAGGTAACTATGGCTACACCTTC. The complete variable domain, with remaining parts taken from reference TRBV5-5 and TRBJ1-2, reads DAGVTQSPTHLIKTRGQQVTLRCSPISGHKSVSWYQQVLGQGPQFIFQYYEKEERGRGNFPDRFSARQFPNYSSELNVNALLLGDSALYLCASSLVPGNYGYTFGSGTRLTVV.

This clone was seen a handful of times. The V gene is TRBV18, the J gene TRBJ1-1, with 7 bases identical to TRBD1. J lost 2 bases, V lost 4 bases, and 7 bases had no gene match. Germline CDR1 is KGHSH and CDR2 is LQKENI. The CDR3 runs 15 residues. The CDR3 coding sequence is TGTGCCAGCTCACGCGGACAGGTACCAAACACTGAAGCTTTCTTT. Its protein is CASSRGQVPNTEAFF.

The V and J genes are TRBV6-5 and TRBJ2-5; 12 positions agree with TRBD1. Trimming cost V 6 bases and J 5 bases; bases outside gene matches: 7. There are 15 residues in the CDR3. In germline, CDR1 is MNHEY, CDR2 SVGAGI. CDR3 nucleotide sequence: TGTGCCAGCAGCCCAGGGACAGGGGGCGCGGAGACCCAGTACTTC. It specifies CASSPGTGGAETQYF.

This clone appeared a few times. V usage is TRBV7-3 and J usage is TRBJ1-2; the match to TRBD1 covers 7 bases. CDR3 length equals 13 residues. Looked up from germline, CDR1 is SGHTA and CDR2 is FQGTGA. V dropped 2 bases and J dropped 8; count of bases not matched to a gene: 5. The CDR3 DNA reads as TGTGCCAGCAGCTTAGAGACAGGGATGGGCTACACCTTC. As protein: CASSLETGMGYTF.

The CDR3 loop is CAREDSSYEQYV. The CDR3 DNA sequence: TGTGCCAGAGAGGACAGCTCCTACGAGCAGTACGTC. The chain couples TRBV28 to TRBJ2-7; TRBD1 is a possible D gene (6 bases). The CDR3 runs to 12 residues. Germline CDR1 is MDHEN and CDR2 is SYDVKM. V was pared by 9 bases and J by 0 bases, with 9 bases between.

The chain has TRBV5-4 and TRBJ2-3; D might be TRBD2 (6 bases). Germline V gene lookup returns CDR1 SGHNT and CDR2 YYREEE (reference sequence). The ends were cut back, 1 base at V and 6 bases at J, with 21 bases in the middle. This CDR3 region has 17 residues. CDR3 bases: TGTGCCAGCAGCTTGTTACTAGCTCCCCTGAGCAGGGATACGCAGTATTTT. Protein product: CASSLLLAPLSRDTQYF.